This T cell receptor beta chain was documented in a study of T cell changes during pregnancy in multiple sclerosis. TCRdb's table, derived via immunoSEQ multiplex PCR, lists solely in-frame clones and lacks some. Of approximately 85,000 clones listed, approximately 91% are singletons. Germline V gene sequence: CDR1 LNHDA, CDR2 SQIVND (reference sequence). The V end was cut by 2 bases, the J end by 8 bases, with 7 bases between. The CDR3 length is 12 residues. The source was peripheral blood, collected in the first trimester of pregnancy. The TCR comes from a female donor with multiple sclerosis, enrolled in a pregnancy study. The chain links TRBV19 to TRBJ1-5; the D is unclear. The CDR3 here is CASSIPQEPQHF. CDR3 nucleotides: TGTGCCAGTAGTATACCCCAGGAGCCCCAGCATTTT.